This T cell receptor beta chain was sequenced in a study of blood T cell repertoires in COVID-19 (dated by TCRdb to between 2020 and 2021). Background for the entire study: Samples from collaborators originated in the United States, Italy and Spain and spanned both the acute and convalescent phases of COVID-19. The material from the prospective study consisted of cDNA or gDNA derived from T cells, B-cell-depleted T cells, or PBMCs. The dataset comprised deeply sampled blood TCRbeta repertoires from subjects exposed to, actively infected with, or recovered from COVID-19. The repertoires were made available in a free public database intended to serve as a resource for research on the immune response to SARS-CoV-2. Samples were obtained from the ongoing ImmuneRACE study (first 160 participants) and from over 1,000 subjects provided by 6 global collaborators. A de-identified subject ID, COVID-19 status, age in years and sex were almost always included in the sample metadata. Where available, HLA class I and class II types were taken from metadata supplied by the sample provider and were not determined by assay-based typing.

Broader findings and caveats from the paper: Clinical and demographic metadata were provided uncurated, with the amount varying by source and participant.

The immunoSEQ Assay, a bias-controlled multiplex PCR, was used to amplify TCRbeta CDR3 regions from genomic DNA. Processing in the source paper ran as follows. The number of nucleated cells in each sample was estimated by amplification of reference gene primers within the assay. Sequence reads were collapsed and filtered to measure the absolute abundance of every unique TCRbeta CDR3 rearrangement. For each sample, productive Simpson clonality was calculated as the square root of Simpson's diversity index over productive rearrangements. Held by TCRdb, this immuneACCESS table contains in-frame sequences only and omits some clones. Under half of the omission traces to an unresolved V gene where checked; the cause of the rest is unknown. V, J and clone size were drawn from that table, and D and trimming were deduced from the DNA. The sample table shows some 30,000 clones, and approximately 85% are seen once. The ten most abundant clones make up around 6.6% of the sample.

In the case of this clone: Its antigen is still unknown. Within one base of it there is no much larger clone, and no base qualities were kept.

Collaborating institutions collected whole blood in K2EDTA tubes following their own protocols. For TCRbeta analysis, collaborators shipped samples as frozen whole blood, isolated PBMCs, or DNA extracted from either of those sample types. CDR1 is given as KGHSH and CDR2 as LQKENI, both from the germline V gene. Compared with germline, V lacks 2 bases and J lacks 0 bases; bases without a gene match: 5. The CDR3 runs 18 residues from the cysteine to the phenylalanine. Just CDR3 DNA is preserved here, 54 bases in frame from base 1. This TCR came from a man aged 55 to 70 with active COVID-19. The sequenced sample was peripheral blood. The rearranged segments are TRBV18 and TRBJ2-6; 9 junctional bases match TRBD2. The DNA sequence is TGTGCCAGCTCACCAAAACTAGCGGGCAACTCTGGGGCCAACGTCCTGACTTTC. Its protein product is CASSPKLAGNSGANVLTF.